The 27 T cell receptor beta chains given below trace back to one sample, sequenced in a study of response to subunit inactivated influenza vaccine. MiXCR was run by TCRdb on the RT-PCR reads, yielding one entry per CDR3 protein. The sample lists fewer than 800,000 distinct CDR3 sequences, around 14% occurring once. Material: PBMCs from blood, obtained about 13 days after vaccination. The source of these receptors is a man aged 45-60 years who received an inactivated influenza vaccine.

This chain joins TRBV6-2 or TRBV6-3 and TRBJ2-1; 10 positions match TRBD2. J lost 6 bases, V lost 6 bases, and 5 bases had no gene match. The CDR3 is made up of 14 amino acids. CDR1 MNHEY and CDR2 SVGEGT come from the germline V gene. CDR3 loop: CASRWTSGSNEQFF. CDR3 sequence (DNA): TGTGCCAGCAGGTGGACTAGCGGCTCCAATGAGCAGTTCTTC.

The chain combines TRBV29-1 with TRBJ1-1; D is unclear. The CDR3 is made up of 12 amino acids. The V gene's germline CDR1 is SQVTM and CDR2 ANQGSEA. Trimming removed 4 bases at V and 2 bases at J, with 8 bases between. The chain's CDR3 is CSVGGSNTEAFF. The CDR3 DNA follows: TGCAGCGTTGGAGGGTCTAACACTGAAGCTTTCTTT.

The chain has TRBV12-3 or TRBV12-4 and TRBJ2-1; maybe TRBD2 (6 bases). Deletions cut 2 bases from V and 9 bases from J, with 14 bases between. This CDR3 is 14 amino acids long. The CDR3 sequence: CASSLRGLRGEQFF. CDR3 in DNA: TGTGCCAGCAGTTTAAGGGGACTTAGGGGTGAGCAGTTCTTC.

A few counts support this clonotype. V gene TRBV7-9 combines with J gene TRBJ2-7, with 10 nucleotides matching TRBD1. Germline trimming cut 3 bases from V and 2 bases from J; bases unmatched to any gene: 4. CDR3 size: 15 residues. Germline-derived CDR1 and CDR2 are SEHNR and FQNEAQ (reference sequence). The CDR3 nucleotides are TGTGCCAGCAGCTTTGGACAGGGGGTGACCTACGAGCAGTACTTC. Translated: CASSFGQGVTYEQYF. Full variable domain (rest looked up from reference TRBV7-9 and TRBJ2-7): DTGVSQNPRHKITKRGQNVTFRCDPISEHNRLYWYRQTLGQGPEFLTYFQNEAQLEKSRLLSDRFSAERPKGSFSTLEIQRTEQGDSAMYLCASSFGQGVTYEQYFGPGTRLTVT.

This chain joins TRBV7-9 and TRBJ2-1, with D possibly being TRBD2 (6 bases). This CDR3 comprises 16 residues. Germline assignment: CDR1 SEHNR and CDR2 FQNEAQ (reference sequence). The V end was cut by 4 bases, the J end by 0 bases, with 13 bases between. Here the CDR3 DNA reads TGTGCCAGCAGCTCATTACTAGCAGCCTCCTACAATGAGCAGTTCTTC. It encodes CASSSLLAASYNEQFF.

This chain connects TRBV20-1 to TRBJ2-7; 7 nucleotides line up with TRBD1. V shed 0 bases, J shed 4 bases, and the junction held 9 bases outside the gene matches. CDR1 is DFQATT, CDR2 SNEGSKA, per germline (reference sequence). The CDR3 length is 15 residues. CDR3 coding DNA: TGCAGTGCTAGAGATTTGTCCGGCAGGGGGTACGAGCAGTACTTC. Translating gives CSARDLSGRGYEQYF.

CDR3 DNA: TGTGCCAGCAGTTACCGGCCGACTGAGCCCTATGGCTACACCTTC. Translated, it gives CASSYRPTEPYGYTF. The V call is TRBV6-5, the J call TRBJ1-2; D is unclear. Per the germline V gene, CDR1 is MNHEY and CDR2 is SVGAGI. Trimming pared 2 bases from V and 4 bases from J, leaving 14 bases between. The CDR3 loop spans 15 amino acids.

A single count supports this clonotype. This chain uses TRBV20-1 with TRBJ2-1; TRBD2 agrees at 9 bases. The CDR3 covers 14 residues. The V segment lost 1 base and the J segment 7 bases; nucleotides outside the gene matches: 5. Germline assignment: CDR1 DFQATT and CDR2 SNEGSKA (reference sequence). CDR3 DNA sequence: TGCAGTGCTAGAGTCAGCGGGAGGAATAATGAGCAGTTCTTC. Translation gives CSARVSGRNNEQFF.

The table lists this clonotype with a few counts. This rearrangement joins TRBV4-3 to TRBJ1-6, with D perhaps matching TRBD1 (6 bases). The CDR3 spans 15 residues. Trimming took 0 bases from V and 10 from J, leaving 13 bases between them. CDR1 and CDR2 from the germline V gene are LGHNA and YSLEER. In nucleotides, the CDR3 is TGCGCCAGCAGCCAAGATGGGCAGGGGATCTCACCCCTCCACTTT. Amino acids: CASSQDGQGISPLHF.

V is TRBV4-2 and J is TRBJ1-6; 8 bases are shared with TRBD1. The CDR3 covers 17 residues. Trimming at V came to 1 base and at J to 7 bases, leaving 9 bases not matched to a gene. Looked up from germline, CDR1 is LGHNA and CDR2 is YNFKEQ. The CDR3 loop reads CASSQGGQGWGNSPLHF. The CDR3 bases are TGTGCCAGCAGCCAAGGAGGACAGGGATGGGGCAATTCACCCCTCCACTTT.

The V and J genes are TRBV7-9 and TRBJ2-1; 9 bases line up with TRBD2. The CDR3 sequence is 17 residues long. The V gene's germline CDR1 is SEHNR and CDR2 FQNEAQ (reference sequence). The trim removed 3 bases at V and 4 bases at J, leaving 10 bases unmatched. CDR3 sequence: CASSFVMASGEYNEQFF. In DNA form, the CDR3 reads TGTGCCAGCAGCTTCGTCATGGCTAGCGGGGAATACAATGAGCAGTTCTTC.

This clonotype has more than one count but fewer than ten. This CDR3 is CAISEQTLNEQFF. The CDR3 DNA is TGTGCCATCAGTGAACAGACTCTCAATGAGCAGTTCTTC. This chain uses TRBV10-3 with TRBJ2-1, with unresolved D. Germline CDR1 and CDR2: ENHRY and SYGVKD. V was clipped by 3 bases and J by 6 bases, with 9 bases between them. CDR3 size: 13 residues.

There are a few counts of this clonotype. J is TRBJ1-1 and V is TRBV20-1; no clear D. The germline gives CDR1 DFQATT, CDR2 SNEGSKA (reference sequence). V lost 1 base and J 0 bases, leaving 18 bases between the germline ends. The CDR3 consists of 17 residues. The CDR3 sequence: CSARGPGTESMNTEAFF. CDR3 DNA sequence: TGCAGTGCTAGAGGCCCCGGCACCGAAAGCATGAACACTGAAGCTTTCTTT.

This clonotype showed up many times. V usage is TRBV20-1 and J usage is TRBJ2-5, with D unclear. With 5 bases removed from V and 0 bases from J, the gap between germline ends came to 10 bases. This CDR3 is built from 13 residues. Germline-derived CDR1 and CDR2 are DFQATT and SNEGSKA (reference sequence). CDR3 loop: CSASRADQETQYF. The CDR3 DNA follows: TGCAGTGCTTCCCGGGCGGACCAAGAGACCCAGTACTTC.

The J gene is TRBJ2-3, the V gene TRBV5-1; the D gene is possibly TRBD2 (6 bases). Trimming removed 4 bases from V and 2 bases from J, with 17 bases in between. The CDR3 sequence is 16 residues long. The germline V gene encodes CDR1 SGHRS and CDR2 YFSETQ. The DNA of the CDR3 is TGCGCCAGCAGCATCTTAGGGATAGCGGACACAGATACGCAGTATTTT. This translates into CASSILGIADTDTQYF.

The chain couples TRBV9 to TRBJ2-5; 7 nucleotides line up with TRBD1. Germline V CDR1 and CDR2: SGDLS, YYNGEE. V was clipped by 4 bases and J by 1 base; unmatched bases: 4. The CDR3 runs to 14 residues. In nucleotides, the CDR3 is TGTGCCAGCAGCCACGGGACAGCCCAAGAGACCCAGTACTTC. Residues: CASSHGTAQETQYF. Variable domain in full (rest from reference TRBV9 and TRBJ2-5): DSGVTQTPKHLITATGQRVTLRCSPRSGDLSVYWYQQSLDQGLQFLIQYYNGEERAKGNILERFSAQQFPDLHSELNLSSLELGDSALYFCASSHGTAQETQYFGPGTRLLVL.

DNA for the CDR3: TGTGCCAGCAGCCACGAATGGTCCTACGAGCAGTACTTC. This encodes CASSHEWSYEQYF. The V and J genes are TRBV5-5 and TRBJ2-7, with D unresolved. The length of the CDR3 is 13 residues. V was pared by 4 bases and J by 1 base, with 9 bases between. Germline CDR1 is SGHKS and CDR2 is YYEKEE (reference sequence).

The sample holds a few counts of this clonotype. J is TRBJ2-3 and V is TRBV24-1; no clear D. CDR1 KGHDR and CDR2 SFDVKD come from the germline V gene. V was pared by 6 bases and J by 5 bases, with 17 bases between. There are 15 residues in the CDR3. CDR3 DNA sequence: TGTGCCACCAGTTTACGGGTTGGTGCCGAAGATACGCAGTATTTT. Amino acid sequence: CATSLRVGAEDTQYF.

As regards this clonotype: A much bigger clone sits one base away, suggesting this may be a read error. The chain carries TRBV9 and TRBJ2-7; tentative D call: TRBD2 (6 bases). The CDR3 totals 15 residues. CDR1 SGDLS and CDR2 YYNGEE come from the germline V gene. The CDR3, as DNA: TGTGCCAGCAGCGAGTCGGGAGTAAACTCCTACGAGCAGTGCTTC. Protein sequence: CASSESGVNSYEQCF.

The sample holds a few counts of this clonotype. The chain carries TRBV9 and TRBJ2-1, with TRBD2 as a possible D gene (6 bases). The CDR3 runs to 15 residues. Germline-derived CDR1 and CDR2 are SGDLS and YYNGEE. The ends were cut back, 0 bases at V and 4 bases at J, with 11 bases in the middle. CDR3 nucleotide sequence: TGTGCCAGCAGCGTAGGTAGCGGCACATACAATGAGCAGTTCTTC. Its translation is CASSVGSGTYNEQFF.

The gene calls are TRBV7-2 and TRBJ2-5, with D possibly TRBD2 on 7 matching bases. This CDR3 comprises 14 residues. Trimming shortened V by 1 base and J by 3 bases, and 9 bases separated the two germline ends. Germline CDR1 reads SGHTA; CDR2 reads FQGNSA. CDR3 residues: CASSLEGGEETQYF. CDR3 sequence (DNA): TGTGCCAGCAGCTTAGAGGGGGGGGAAGAGACCCAGTACTTC.

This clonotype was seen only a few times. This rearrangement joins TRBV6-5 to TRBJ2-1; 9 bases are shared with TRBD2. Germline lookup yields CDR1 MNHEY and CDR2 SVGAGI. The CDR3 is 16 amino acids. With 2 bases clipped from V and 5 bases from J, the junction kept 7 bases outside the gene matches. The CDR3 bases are TGTGCCAGCAGTTACGGGCGGGGGGGAACCAACAATGAGCAGTTCTTC. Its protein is CASSYGRGGTNNEQFF.

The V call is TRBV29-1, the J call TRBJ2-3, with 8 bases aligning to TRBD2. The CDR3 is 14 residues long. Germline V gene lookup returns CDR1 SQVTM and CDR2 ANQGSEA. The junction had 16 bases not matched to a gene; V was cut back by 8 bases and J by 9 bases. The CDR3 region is CSTSRGGGTSTQYF. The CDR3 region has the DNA TGCAGCACGTCTAGGGGCGGGGGGACCTCCACGCAGTATTTT.

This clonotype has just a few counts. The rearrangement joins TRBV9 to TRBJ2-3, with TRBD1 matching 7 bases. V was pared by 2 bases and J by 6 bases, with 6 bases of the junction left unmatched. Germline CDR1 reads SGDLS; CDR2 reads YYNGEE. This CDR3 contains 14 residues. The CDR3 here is CASSVGTAKDTQYF. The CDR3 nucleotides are TGTGCCAGCAGCGTCGGGACAGCCAAGGATACGCAGTATTTT. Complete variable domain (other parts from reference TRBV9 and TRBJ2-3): DSGVTQTPKHLITATGQRVTLRCSPRSGDLSVYWYQQSLDQGLQFLIQYYNGEERAKGNILERFSAQQFPDLHSELNLSSLELGDSALYFCASSVGTAKDTQYFGPGTRLTVL.

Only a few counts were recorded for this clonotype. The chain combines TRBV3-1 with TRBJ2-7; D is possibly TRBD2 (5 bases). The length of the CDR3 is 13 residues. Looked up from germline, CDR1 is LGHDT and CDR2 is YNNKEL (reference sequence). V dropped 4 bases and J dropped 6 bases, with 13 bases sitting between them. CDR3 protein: CASSPEGDVEQYF. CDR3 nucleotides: TGTGCCAGCAGCCCCGAGGGCGATGTCGAGCAGTACTTC.

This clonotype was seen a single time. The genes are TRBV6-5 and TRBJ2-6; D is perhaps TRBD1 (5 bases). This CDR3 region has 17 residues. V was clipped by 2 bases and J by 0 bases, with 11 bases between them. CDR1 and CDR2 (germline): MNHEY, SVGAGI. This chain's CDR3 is CASSYPSTASGANVLTF. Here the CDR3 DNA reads TGTGCCAGCAGTTACCCCTCGACAGCCTCTGGGGCCAACGTCCTGACTTTC.

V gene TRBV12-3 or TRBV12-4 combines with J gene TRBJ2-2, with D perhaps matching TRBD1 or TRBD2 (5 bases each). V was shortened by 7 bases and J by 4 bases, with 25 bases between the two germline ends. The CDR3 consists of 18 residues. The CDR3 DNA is TGTGCCAGCAAACCGGGACCTGGCTCCCGGGGCGGCACCGGGGAGCTGTTTTTT. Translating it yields CASKPGPGSRGGTGELFF.